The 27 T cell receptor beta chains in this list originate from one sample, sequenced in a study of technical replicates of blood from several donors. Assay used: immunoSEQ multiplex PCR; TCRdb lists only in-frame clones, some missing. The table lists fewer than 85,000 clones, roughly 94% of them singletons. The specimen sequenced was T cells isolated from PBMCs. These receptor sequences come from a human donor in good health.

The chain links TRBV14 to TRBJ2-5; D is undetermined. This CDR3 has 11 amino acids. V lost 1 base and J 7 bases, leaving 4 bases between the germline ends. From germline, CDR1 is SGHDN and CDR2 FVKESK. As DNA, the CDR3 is TGTGCCAGCAGCCAAGGAGGGACCCAGTACTTC. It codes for CASSQGGTQYF.

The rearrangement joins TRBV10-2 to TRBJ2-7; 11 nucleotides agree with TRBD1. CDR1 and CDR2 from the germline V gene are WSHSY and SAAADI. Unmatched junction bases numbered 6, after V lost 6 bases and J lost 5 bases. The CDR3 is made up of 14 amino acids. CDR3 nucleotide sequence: TGCGCCAGCAGACGGACAGGGGGCTGGGACGAGCAGTACTTC. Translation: CASRRTGGWDEQYF.

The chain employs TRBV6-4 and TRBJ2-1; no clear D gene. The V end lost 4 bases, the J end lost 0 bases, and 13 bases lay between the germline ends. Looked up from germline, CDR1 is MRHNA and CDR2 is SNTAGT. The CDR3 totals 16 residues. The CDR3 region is CASSADIPSSYNEQFF. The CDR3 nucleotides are TGTGCCAGCAGTGCCGACATACCGAGCTCCTACAATGAGCAGTTCTTC.

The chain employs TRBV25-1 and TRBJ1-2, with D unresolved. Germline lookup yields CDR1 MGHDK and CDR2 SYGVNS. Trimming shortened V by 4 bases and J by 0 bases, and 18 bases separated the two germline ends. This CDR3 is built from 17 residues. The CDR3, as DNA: TGTGCCAGCAGTGGGGTAGGCGGCGAGAAGGCTAACTATGGCTACACCTTC. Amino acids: CASSGVGGEKANYGYTF.

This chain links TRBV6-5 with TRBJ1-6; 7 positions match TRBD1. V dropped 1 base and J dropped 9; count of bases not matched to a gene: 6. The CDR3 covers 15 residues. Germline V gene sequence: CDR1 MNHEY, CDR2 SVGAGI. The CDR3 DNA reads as TGTGCCAGCAGTTACTTCGACAGGGCGGGTTCACCCCTCCACTTT. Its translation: CASSYFDRAGSPLHF.

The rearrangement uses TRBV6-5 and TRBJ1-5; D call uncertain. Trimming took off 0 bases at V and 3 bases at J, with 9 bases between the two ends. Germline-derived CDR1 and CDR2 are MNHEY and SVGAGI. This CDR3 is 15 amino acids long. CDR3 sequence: CASSYSVRNNQPQHF. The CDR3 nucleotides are TGTGCCAGCAGTTACTCAGTCAGGAACAATCAGCCCCAGCATTTT.

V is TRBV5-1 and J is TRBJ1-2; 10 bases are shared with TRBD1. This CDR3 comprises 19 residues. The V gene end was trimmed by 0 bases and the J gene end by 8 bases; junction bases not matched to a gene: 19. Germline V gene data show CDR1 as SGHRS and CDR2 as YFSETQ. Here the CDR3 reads CASSLGLQITGTGVRGYTF. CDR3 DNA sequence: TGCGCCAGCAGCTTGGGGCTTCAAATTACCGGGACAGGGGTTCGGGGCTACACCTTC.

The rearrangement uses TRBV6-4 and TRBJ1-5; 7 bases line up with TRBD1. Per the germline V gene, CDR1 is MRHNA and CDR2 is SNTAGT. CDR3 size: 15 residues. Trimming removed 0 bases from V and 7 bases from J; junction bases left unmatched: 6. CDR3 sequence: CASSDSKGARQPQHF. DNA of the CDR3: TGTGCCAGCAGTGACTCGAAGGGGGCCCGGCAGCCCCAGCATTTT.

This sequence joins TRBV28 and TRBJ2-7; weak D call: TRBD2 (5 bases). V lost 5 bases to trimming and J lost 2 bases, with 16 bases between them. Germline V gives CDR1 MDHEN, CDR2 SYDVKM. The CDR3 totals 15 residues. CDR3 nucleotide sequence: TGTGCCAGCAGTCCACCGGGATCCCATCCCTACGAGCAGTACTTC. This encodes CASSPPGSHPYEQYF.

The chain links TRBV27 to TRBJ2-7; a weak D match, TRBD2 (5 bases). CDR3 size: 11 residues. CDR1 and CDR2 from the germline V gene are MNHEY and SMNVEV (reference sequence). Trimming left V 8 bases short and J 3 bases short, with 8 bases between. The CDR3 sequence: CASQEGYEQYF. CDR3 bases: TGTGCCAGCCAAGAGGGCTACGAGCAGTACTTC.

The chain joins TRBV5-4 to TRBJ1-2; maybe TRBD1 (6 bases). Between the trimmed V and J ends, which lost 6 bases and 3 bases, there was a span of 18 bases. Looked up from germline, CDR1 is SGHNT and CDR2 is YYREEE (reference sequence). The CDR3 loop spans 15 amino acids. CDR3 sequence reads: CASTRVGGQYYGYTF. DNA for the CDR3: TGTGCCAGCACCCGGGTCGGGGGGCAATACTATGGCTACACCTTC.

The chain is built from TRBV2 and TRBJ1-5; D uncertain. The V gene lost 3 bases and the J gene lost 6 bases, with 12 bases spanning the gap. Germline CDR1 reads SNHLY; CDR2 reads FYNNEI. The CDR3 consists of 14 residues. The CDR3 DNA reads TGTGCCAGCAGTGAGTCCGGTGTCGGTCAGCCCCAGCATTTT. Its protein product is CASSESGVGQPQHF. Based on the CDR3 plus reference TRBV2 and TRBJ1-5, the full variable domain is EPEVTQTPSHQVTQMGQEVILRCVPISNHLYFYWYRQILGQKVEFLVSFYNNEISEKSEIFDDQFSVERPDGSNFTLKIRSTKLEDSAMYFCASSESGVGQPQHFGDGTRLSIL.

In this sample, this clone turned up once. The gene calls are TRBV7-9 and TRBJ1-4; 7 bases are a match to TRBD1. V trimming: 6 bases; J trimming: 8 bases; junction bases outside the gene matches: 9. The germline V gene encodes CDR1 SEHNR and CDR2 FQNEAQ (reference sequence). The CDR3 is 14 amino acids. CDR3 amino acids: CASRPGTVREKLFF. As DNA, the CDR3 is TGTGCCAGCAGACCCGGGACAGTCAGGGAAAAACTGTTTTTT.

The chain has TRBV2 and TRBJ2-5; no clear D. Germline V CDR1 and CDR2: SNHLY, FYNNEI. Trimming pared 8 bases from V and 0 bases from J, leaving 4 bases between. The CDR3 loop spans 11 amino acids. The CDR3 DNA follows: TGTGCCAGCCAGTACCAAGAGACCCAGTACTTC. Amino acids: CASQYQETQYF.

The DNA of the CDR3 is TGTGCCTGGAGTGCGACAGGGGGTAGTTATCAGCCCCAGCATTTT. As protein: CAWSATGGSYQPQHF. The V gene is TRBV30, the J gene TRBJ1-5; TRBD1 agrees at 9 bases. The CDR3 loop spans 15 amino acids. CDR1 is GTSNPN and CDR2 is SVGIG in the germline V gene (reference sequence). Germline trimming cut 1 base from V and 5 bases from J; bases unmatched to any gene: 6.

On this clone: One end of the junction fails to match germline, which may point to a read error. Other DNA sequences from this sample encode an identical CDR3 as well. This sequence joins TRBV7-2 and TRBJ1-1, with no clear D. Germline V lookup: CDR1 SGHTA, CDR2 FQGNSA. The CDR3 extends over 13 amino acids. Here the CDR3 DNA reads TGTGCCAGCAGCTTAGACAGAAACACTGAAGCCTTCTTT. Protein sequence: CASSLDRNTEAFF.

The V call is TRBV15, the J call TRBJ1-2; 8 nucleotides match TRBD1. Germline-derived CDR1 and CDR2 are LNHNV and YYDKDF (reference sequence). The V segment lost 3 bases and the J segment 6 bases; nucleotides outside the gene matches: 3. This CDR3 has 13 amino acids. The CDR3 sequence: CATSRQTGDGYTF. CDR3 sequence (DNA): TGTGCCACCAGCAGGCAGACAGGGGATGGCTACACCTTC.

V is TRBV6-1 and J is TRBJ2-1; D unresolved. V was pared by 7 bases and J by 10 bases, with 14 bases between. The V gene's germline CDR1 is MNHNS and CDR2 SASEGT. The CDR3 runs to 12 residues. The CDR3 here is CASKPPWREQFF. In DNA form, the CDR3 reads TGTGCCAGCAAACCCCCCTGGAGAGAGCAGTTCTTC.

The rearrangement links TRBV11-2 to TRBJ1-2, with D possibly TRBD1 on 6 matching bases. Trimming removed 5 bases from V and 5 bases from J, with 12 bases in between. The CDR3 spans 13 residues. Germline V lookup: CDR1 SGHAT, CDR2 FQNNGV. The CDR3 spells CASSHRVYYGYTF. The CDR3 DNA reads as TGTGCCAGCAGCCACAGGGTATATTATGGCTACACCTTC.

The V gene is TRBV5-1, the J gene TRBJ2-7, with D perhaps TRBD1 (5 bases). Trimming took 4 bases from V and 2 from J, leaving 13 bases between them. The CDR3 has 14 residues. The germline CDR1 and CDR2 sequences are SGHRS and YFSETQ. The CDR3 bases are TGCGCCAGCAGCCGTACCGACAGCCCCTACGAGCAGTACTTC. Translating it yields CASSRTDSPYEQYF.

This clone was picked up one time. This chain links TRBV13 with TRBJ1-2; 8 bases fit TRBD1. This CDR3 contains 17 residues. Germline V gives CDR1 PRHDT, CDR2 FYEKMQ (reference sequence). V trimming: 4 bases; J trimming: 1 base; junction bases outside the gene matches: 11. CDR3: CASSSGQGLLNNYGYTF. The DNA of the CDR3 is TGTGCCAGCAGCTCCGGACAGGGTTTGCTAAATAACTATGGCTACACCTTC.

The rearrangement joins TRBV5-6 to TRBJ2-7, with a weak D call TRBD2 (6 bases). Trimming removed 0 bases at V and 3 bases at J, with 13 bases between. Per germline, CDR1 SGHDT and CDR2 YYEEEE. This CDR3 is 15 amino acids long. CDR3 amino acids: CASSLGAGLLYEQYF. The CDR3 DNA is TGTGCCAGCAGCTTGGGGGCAGGACTACTCTACGAGCAGTACTTC.

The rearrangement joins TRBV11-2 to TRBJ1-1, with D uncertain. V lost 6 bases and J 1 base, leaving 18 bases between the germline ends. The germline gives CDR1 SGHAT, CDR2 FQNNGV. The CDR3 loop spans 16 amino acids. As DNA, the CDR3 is TGTGCCAGCAGGCGTCCCGGACTGACCGAGAACACTGAAGCTTTCTTT. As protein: CASRRPGLTENTEAFF.

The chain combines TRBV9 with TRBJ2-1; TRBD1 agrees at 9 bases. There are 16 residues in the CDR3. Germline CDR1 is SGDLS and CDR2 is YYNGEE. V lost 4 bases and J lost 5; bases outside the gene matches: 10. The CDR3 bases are TGTGCCAGCAGCATGTATACCGGGACAGGGCACAATGAGCAGTTCTTC. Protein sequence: CASSMYTGTGHNEQFF. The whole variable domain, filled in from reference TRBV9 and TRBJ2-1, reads DSGVTQTPKHLITATGQRVTLRCSPRSGDLSVYWYQQSLDQGLQFLIQYYNGEERAKGNILERFSAQQFPDLHSELNLSSLELGDSALYFCASSMYTGTGHNEQFFGPGTRLTVL.

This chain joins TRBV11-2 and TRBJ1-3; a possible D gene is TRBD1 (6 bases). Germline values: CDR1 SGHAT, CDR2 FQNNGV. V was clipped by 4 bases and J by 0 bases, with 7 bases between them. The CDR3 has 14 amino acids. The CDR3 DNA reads TGTGCCAGCAGCTCGGGACACTCTGGAAACACCATATATTTT. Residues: CASSSGHSGNTIYF.

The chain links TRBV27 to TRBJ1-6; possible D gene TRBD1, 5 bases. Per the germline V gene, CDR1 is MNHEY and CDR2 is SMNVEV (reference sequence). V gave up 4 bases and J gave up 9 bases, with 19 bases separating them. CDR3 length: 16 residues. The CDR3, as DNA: TGTGCCAGCAGTTGGACGGCAGTGGGTGGGGCTTCACCCCTCCACTTT. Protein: CASSWTAVGGASPLHF.

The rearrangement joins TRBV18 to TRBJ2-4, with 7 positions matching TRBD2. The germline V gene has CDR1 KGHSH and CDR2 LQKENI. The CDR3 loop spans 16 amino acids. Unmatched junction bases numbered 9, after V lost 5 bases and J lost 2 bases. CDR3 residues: CASSGGGKGPKNIQYF. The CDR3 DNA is TGTGCCAGCTCAGGGGGGGGTAAAGGGCCCAAAAACATTCAGTACTTC.